Listed here is a single T cell receptor (beta chain). The specificity of this receptor is unknown. No much larger clone exists at a distance of one base, and base qualities are not known. These data are taken from a study of blood T cell repertoires in COVID-19 (TCRdb year 2020). As for the study more broadly: Samples from collaborators originated in the United States, Italy and Spain and spanned both the acute and convalescent phases of COVID-19. The prospective study material was composed of cDNA or gDNA derived from T cells, B-cell-depleted T cells, or PBMCs. The dataset comprised deeply sampled blood TCRbeta repertoires from subjects exposed to, actively infected with, or recovered from COVID-19. The repertoires were released in a freely available public database meant as a resource for research on the immune response to SARS-CoV-2. Samples were obtained from the ongoing ImmuneRACE study (first 160 participants) and from 1,254 subjects provided by 6 global collaborators. A de-identified subject ID, COVID-19 status, age in years and sex were almost always included in the sample metadata. Where available, HLA class I and class II types were taken from metadata supplied by the sample provider and were not determined by assay-based typing.

Results the study describes overall, beyond this receptor: The quantity of clinical and demographic metadata differed by source and by participant and was supplied without curation.

Enrolling through a virtual design, the prospective study's participants ranged in age from roughly 18 to 90 years and lived across some 23 United States geographic areas. Cohort assignment in the prospective study relied on participant-reported clinical history from a screening survey and a study questionnaire. In the prospective study, whole blood, serum and a nasopharyngeal or oropharyngeal swab were collected from each participant by mobile phlebotomists. Prospective study participants could optionally give additional blood draws and questionnaires over an approximately two-month period. Prospective study blood samples were shipped either frozen or at room temperature before DNA extraction. Via the germline V gene (reference sequence), CDR1 is MNHEY and CDR2 SMNVEV. Trimming accounts for 7 bases at V and 1 base at J, while the number of junction bases matched to no gene is 9. The CDR3 sequence holds 15 residues, the cysteine and phenylalanine included. Here the CDR3 DNA is all that survives: 45 bases in frame from base 1.

TCRbeta CDR3 regions were amplified from genomic DNA by means of the immunoSEQ Assay, a bias-controlled multiplex PCR. In the source study's methods: The number of nucleated cells in each sample was estimated from the amplification of reference gene primers within the assay. Sequence reads were collapsed and filtered to measure the absolute abundance of every unique TCRbeta CDR3 rearrangement. For each sample, productive Simpson clonality was calculated as the square root of Simpson's diversity index across productive rearrangements. TCRdb's version of the immuneACCESS table is confined to in-frame rearrangements and falls short of the full clone set. An unresolved V gene accounts for under half of the shortfall where checked; the remainder is of unknown origin. V and J calls plus clone size are reproduced from that table; the DNA served to infer D and trimming. Counted in this sample were 220,000 or so clones; around 85% of them appeared once. The ten largest clones take up 1.3% of the sample.

Recombination joined TRBV27 with TRBJ2-7; 8 bases in the junction line up with TRBD1. The sequence was collected from a middle-aged woman with acute COVID-19. Sequencing was carried out using PBMCs or T cells enriched from blood (not recorded which). The CDR3 reads CASTPRQGLSYEQYF. The bases read TGTGCCAGCACCCCCAGACAGGGGTTGTCCTACGAGCAGTACTTC.